The rows below give T cell receptor beta chains drawn from one sample of a study of blood T cell repertoires in COVID-19. TCRdb's copy holds only in-frame clones and misses some; the assay was immunoSEQ multiplex PCR. The sample contains 380,000 or so clones, about 90% of which appear only once. Sequenced sample: peripheral blood. Source of these receptors: a man aged 40-49 years with acute or convalescent COVID-19. Each CDR3 is given with its conserved first and last residue. A D gene is named only where the DNA matches it firmly. Only some rows state a clone size, as once, few, many or a class for expanded clones.

TRBV6-2/TRBV6-3	TRBJ2-7	TRBD2	.	TGTGCCAGCAGCCTAGCGGGGGGGGCCTACGAGCAGTACTTC	CASSLAGGAYEQYF
TRBV30	TRBJ2-2	.	.	TGTGCCTGGACCCCGGGGGCCGGGGAGCTGTTTTTT	CAWTPGAGELFF
TRBV30	TRBJ1-1	.	.	TGTGCCGTTGAGAGAGGGTCGAGCACTGAAGCTTTCTTT	CAVERGSSTEAFF
TRBV3-1/TRBV3-2	TRBJ2-7	TRBD1	.	TGTGCCAGCAGCCTCGGACAGGGCTCCTACGAGCAGTACTTC	CASSLGQGSYEQYF
TRBV9	TRBJ1-5	TRBD1	.	TGTGCCAGCAGCGTAGGTGGACAGGGGAATCAGCCCCAGCATTTT	CASSVGGQGNQPQHF
TRBV28	TRBJ1-6	TRBD1	.	TGTGCCAGCAGTCGACAGGGGAAGGCAATAAATTCACCCCTCCACTTT	CASSRQGKAINSPLHF
TRBV19	TRBJ2-3	.	.	TGTGCCAGTAGCCTTCAAAACGGACTCACAGATACGCAGTATTTT	CASSLQNGLTDTQYF
TRBV5-1	TRBJ1-5	.	.	TGCGCCAGCAGATCAATACAGGGATCTGAGCCCCAGCATTTT	CASRSIQGSEPQHF
TRBV7-2	TRBJ2-7	.	.	TGTGCCAGCAGCTTAGGGGGCCAACTCTACGAGCAGTACTTC	CASSLGGQLYEQYF
TRBV11-3	TRBJ2-1	TRBD1	few	TGTGCCAGCAGCCCGGGACAGGGTAGGCAATCTTTTGAGCAGTTCTTC	CASSPGQGRQSFEQFF
TRBV6-1	TRBJ2-3	.	.	TGTGCCAGCAGTGAAGTCCCACACCCAGATACGCAGTATTTT	CASSEVPHPDTQYF
TRBV9	TRBJ2-3	.	.	TGTGCCAGCAGCGCGGACGGGGGGCCAGATACGCAGTATTTT	CASSADGGPDTQYF
TRBV6-5	TRBJ1-3	.	.	TGTGCCAGCGGAGGGACCATCTCTGGAAACACCATATATTTT	CASGGTISGNTIYF
TRBV5-1	TRBJ1-5	TRBD1	.	TGCGCCAGCCGGACAGGGGCCAATCAGCCCCAGCATTTT	CASRTGANQPQHF
TRBV27	TRBJ2-7	TRBD1	.	TGTGCCAGCAGTTTGGGACAGGGGGCTAAATTGAGCTCCTACGAGCAGTACTTC	CASSLGQGAKLSSYEQYF
TRBV18	TRBJ2-3	TRBD2	.	TGTGCCAGCTCACCCCTGACTAGCGGGGTAGATACGCAGTATTTT	CASSPLTSGVDTQYF
TRBV9	TRBJ1-5	.	.	TGTGCCAGCAGCGGGGCGGTGGGGGCGAGTCAGCCCCAGCATTTT	CASSGAVGASQPQHF
TRBV2	TRBJ1-4	.	.	TGTGCCAGCAGTCAACTCAGGGTCCGGGGGGAAAAACTGTTTTTT	CASSQLRVRGEKLFF
TRBV7-9	TRBJ1-1	TRBD1	.	TGTGCCAGCAGGGGGACAGGGGCCCTCCAAGAAGCTTTCTTT	CASRGTGALQEAFF
TRBV7-8	TRBJ1-5	TRBD1	.	TGTGCCAGCAGCTTGGACAGGGGGCTTCGTCAGCCCCAGCATTTT	CASSLDRGLRQPQHF
TRBV2	TRBJ2-3	TRBD2	.	TGTGCCAGCAGCGGGGGGGTGAGCACAGATACGCAGTATTTT	CASSGGVSTDTQYF
TRBV6-4	TRBJ2-2	TRBD2	many	TGTGCCAGCAGTGACGCGGGGCTAGCGGGAGGAGGCACCGGGGAGCTGTTTTTT	CASSDAGLAGGGTGELFF